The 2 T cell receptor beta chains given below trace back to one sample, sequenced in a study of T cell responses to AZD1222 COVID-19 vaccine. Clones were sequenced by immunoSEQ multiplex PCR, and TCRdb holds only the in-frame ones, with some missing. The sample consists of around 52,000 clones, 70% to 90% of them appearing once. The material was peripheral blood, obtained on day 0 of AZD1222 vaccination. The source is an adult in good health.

The CDR3 DNA sequence: TGTGCCAGCAGCCCTAGCGGGAGGGGTGGTACGACAGATACGCAGTATTTT. This codes for CASSPSGRGGTTDTQYF. The rearrangement links TRBV7-2 to TRBJ2-3, with 12 bases lining up with TRBD2. Germline V CDR1 and CDR2: SGHTA, FQGNSA. Unmatched junction bases numbered 9, after V lost 5 bases and J lost 3 bases. There are 17 residues in the CDR3.

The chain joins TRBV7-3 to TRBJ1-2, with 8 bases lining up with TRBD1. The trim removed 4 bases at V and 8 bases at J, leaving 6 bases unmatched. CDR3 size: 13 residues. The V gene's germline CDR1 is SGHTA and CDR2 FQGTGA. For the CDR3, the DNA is TGTGCCAGCAGCTCCCCGACAGGGGAAGGCTACACCTTC. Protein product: CASSSPTGEGYTF.